This T cell receptor (beta chain) was sequenced during a study of OX40 agonist ivuxolimab in advanced cancers. General study findings and limits: In CD8+ T cells, expanded clones were on average more numerous than in CD4+.

Comment on this clone: Its antigen is still unknown.

Some clones are missing from TCRdb's copy, which holds only in-frame ones; the method was immunoSEQ multiplex PCR. Of 60,000 to 85,000 clones in the sample, roughly 94% were seen once. This CDR3 is 15 amino acids long. Germline values: CDR1 LNHDA, CDR2 SQIVND (reference sequence). Trimming cost V 0 bases and J 6 bases, with 12 bases left between them. Autoimmune disease history or systemic immunosuppression led to patients being barred. J is TRBJ1-5 and V is TRBV19; D is uncertain. The sequencing here drew on CD4+ or CD8+ T cells sorted from blood, taken in a trial of the OX40 agonist ivuxolimab. The receptor was isolated from an adult with an advanced solid tumor such as melanoma, head and neck, liver or kidney cancer. CDR3 nucleotide sequence: TGTGCCAGTAGTATAGATTCCGGGATGGGTCAGCCCCAGCATTTT. Translating gives CASSIDSGMGQPQHF.